What follows is one TCR beta chain and its context. Its antigen is not identified. After removal of 5 bases from V and 0 bases from J, the junction contained 6 bases not matched to a gene. CDR3 length equals 15 residues. Per the germline V gene, CDR1 is SGHNT and CDR2 is YENEEA. This specimen belongs to a study of vaccination and CD4 T cells after COVID-19. Cultured CD4+ T cells had their DNA profiled by the Oncomine TCR Beta short-read assay. Once CD4+ T cells had been cultured, genomic DNA was extracted from them. Each CDR3 protein gets one entry after TCRdb re-called the PCR reads with MiXCR. The repertoire holds about 9,000 distinct CDR3 sequences, with under 30% as singletons. Treatment in this sample: roughly ten-day PBMC culture with coronavirus spike peptide pools or control peptides (ViraFEST assay).

Material: cultured CD4+ T cells from blood. The TCR originated in a human donor with COVID-19. J is TRBJ1-1 and V is TRBV11-3, with 7 bases identical to TRBD1. As DNA, the CDR3 is TGTGCCAGCAGCCGGGACAGCTTGATGAACACTGAAGCTTTCTTT. This sequence encodes CASSRDSLMNTEAFF.